A single sample gave rise to the 18 T cell receptor beta chains below, sequenced in a study of T-cell reconstitution after alpha-beta-depleted transplantation in children. The TCRbeta library incorporated unique molecular identifiers. TCRdb analysed the PCR reads with MiXCR anew, one entry per CDR3 protein. The table has about 600,000 distinct CDR3 sequences, approximately 10% seen once. The specimen was PBMCs from the stem cell graft donor, collected from the stem cell graft. The receptors come from a human donor who donated a stem cell graft to a child with acute myeloid leukemia.

This clonotype was seen a handful of times. The V call is TRBV3-1, the J call TRBJ2-3; 8 nucleotides line up with TRBD1. Germline trimming cut 0 bases from V and 2 bases from J; bases unmatched to any gene: 1. The CDR3 sequence is 15 residues long. From germline, CDR1 is LGHDT and CDR2 YNNKEL (reference sequence). The CDR3 region is CASSQDRGPTDTQYF. The DNA of the CDR3 is TGTGCCAGCAGCCAAGACAGGGGGCCCACAGATACGCAGTATTTT.

This clonotype was detected only a few times. The V and J genes are TRBV11-2 and TRBJ2-7, with TRBD2 matching over 7 bases. The CDR3 totals 16 residues. Germline V gene sequence: CDR1 SGHAT, CDR2 FQNNGV. Trimming cost V 0 bases and J 2 bases; bases outside gene matches: 7. The CDR3 coding sequence is TGTGCCAGCAGCTTAGACGGTCAAGCGGGGACCTACGAGCAGTACTTC. Translating it yields CASSLDGQAGTYEQYF.

This clonotype was seen many times. This sequence joins TRBV6-5 and TRBJ1-2, with 8 bases matching TRBD1. V shed 6 bases, J shed 7 bases, and the junction held 7 bases outside the gene matches. The CDR3 has 13 residues. Germline V CDR1 and CDR2: MNHEY, SVGAGI. CDR3 in amino acids: CASSPTGGSGYTF. The DNA for the CDR3 is TGTGCCAGCAGCCCCACAGGGGGGTCTGGCTACACCTTC.

This clonotype was found many times. The rearrangement joins TRBV5-4 to TRBJ2-7, with a possible D match to TRBD1 (6 bases). CDR1 and CDR2 (germline): SGHNT, YYREEE (reference sequence). The CDR3 spans 15 residues. Between the trimmed V and J ends, which lost 3 bases and 3 bases, there was a span of 16 bases. The CDR3 spells CASSSRTGLSYEQYF. In DNA, the CDR3 is TGTGCCAGCAGCTCAAGAACAGGGCTCAGCTACGAGCAGTACTTC.

This clonotype was seen repeatedly, ten times or more. This chain uses TRBV29-1 with TRBJ2-5, with 7 bases lining up with TRBD1. After removal of 7 bases from V and 5 bases from J, the junction contained 4 bases not matched to a gene. Germline CDR1 reads SQVTM; CDR2 reads ANQGSEA. The CDR3 is made up of 11 amino acids. CDR3 DNA: TGCAGCGGAGGGGGCACGGAGACCCAGTACTTC. This translates into CSGGGTETQYF.

This clonotype appeared many times. The genes are TRBV27 and TRBJ1-1; 10 bases fit TRBD1. This CDR3 has 15 amino acids. CDR1 is MNHEY, CDR2 SMNVEV, per germline (reference sequence). The trim removed 5 bases at V and 1 base at J, leaving 4 bases unmatched. The CDR3 DNA reads TGTGCCAGCAGTACGCGACAGGGGGCGAACACTGAAGCTTTCTTT. Its translation is CASSTRQGANTEAFF.

This clonotype was counted a few times. This chain joins TRBV7-2 and TRBJ1-2; D gene ambiguous. V dropped 1 base and J dropped 4 bases, with 7 bases sitting between them. Germline values: CDR1 SGHTA, CDR2 FQGNSA. This CDR3 is 13 amino acids long. The CDR3 sequence: CASSLGTLYGYTF. Here the CDR3 DNA reads TGTGCCAGCAGCTTAGGGACCCTCTATGGCTACACCTTC.

This chain links TRBV12-3 or TRBV12-4 with TRBJ2-3; no clear D gene. This CDR3 spans 13 amino acids. The ends were cut back, 7 bases at V and 5 bases at J, with 13 bases in the middle. This CDR3 is CASKPGSQDTQYF. Here the CDR3 DNA reads TGTGCCAGCAAACCCGGGTCCCAAGATACGCAGTATTTT.

The chain has TRBV5-1 and TRBJ2-7; D possibly matches TRBD1 or TRBD2 (5 bases each). The germline CDR1 and CDR2 sequences are SGHRS and YFSETQ. The V gene lost 7 bases and the J gene lost 7 bases, with 24 bases spanning the gap. CDR3 length equals 15 residues. The CDR3 is CASGPGTLTRWEQYF. CDR3 DNA: TGCGCCAGCGGACCCGGGACGCTAACCCGTTGGGAGCAGTACTTC.

This clonotype was observed many times. The chain is built from TRBV5-6 and TRBJ2-1; a possible D gene is TRBD1 (5 bases). V dropped 2 bases and J dropped 6 bases, with 12 bases sitting between them. CDR1 is SGHDT, CDR2 YYEEEE, per germline. CDR3 length equals 14 residues. The CDR3 nucleotides read TGTGCCAGCAGCTTTGGGCAGGGTATCAATGAGCAGTTCTTC. It is translated as CASSFGQGINEQFF.

V is TRBV28 and J is TRBJ2-7; D perhaps matches TRBD1 (6 bases). The germline V gene has CDR1 MDHEN and CDR2 SYDVKM. The CDR3 runs to 17 residues. V gave up 5 bases and J gave up 5 bases, with 25 bases separating them. The CDR3 sequence is CASSGRIRSGVENEQYF. The CDR3 nucleotides read TGTGCCAGCAGTGGGCGAATCAGGTCAGGGGTAGAGAACGAGCAGTACTTC.

This clonotype was found many times. At one end the junction does not follow the germline gene, possibly because of a read error. The chain couples TRBV11-1 to TRBJ2-1; 9 nucleotides agree with TRBD2. CDR3 length: 16 residues. Germline loops: CDR1 SGHAT, CDR2 FQDESV (reference sequence). CDR3 nucleotide sequence: TGCGCCAGCAGCCTCACCGGGACTAGCAGCTACAATGAGCAGTTCTTC. This sequence encodes CASSLTGTSSYNEQFF.

This clonotype was seen at least ten times. The chain employs TRBV6-5 and TRBJ2-7; D remains unclear. The CDR3 length is 15 residues. V was cut by 6 bases and J by 4 bases, with 19 bases left in between. Looked up from germline, CDR1 is MNHEY and CDR2 is SVGAGI. The CDR3 DNA reads TGTGCCAGCAGCCGTCGGACCTTAGGTCGATACGAGCAGTACTTC. Protein: CASSRRTLGRYEQYF.

This clonotype showed up many times. The chain recombines TRBV27 with TRBJ2-2; D could derive from TRBD1 or TRBD2 (6 bases each). Germline CDR1 and CDR2: MNHEY and SMNVEV (reference sequence). This CDR3 comprises 15 residues. Trimming took 3 bases from V and 4 from J, leaving 12 bases between them. The CDR3 region is CASSFRQEGTGELFF. The CDR3 nucleotides read TGTGCCAGCAGTTTCCGACAGGAGGGCACCGGGGAGCTGTTTTTT.

This clonotype was found a few times. The rearrangement joins TRBV15 to TRBJ2-2; 9 bases line up with TRBD2. In germline, CDR1 is LNHNV, CDR2 YYDKDF (reference sequence). This CDR3 is 15 amino acids long. Germline trimming cut 7 bases from V and 5 bases from J; bases unmatched to any gene: 8. CDR3 DNA: TGTGCCACCAACGCGGGAGGGCCTTGGACCGGGGAGCTGTTTTTT. Its protein product is CATNAGGPWTGELFF.

This chain joins TRBV5-5 and TRBJ1-5; 10 bases fit TRBD1. The germline V gene encodes CDR1 SGHKS and CDR2 YYEKEE (reference sequence). V shed 4 bases and J 7 bases; nucleotides not matched to a gene: 5. The length of the CDR3 is 14 residues. The CDR3 DNA is TGTGCCAGCAGCGAAGGGACAGGGGACCAGCCCCAGCATTTT. This codes for CASSEGTGDQPQHF.

V and J are TRBV9 and TRBJ2-4; 9 nucleotides agree with TRBD2. This CDR3 has 14 amino acids. The germline gives CDR1 SGDLS, CDR2 YYNGEE. V lost 1 base to trimming and J lost 7 bases; unmatched junction nucleotides: 3. The DNA of the CDR3 is TGTGCCAGCAGCGTACCCAGCGGGAGGAACATTCAGTACTTC. Protein product: CASSVPSGRNIQYF.

This clonotype was found many times. This chain uses TRBV6-5 with TRBJ1-6, with a tentative D call TRBD1 (5 bases). The CDR3 length is 13 residues. Trimming stripped 7 bases from V and 4 bases from J, with 8 bases between. Germline loops: CDR1 MNHEY, CDR2 SVGAGI. CDR3 region: CASKEGYNSPLHF. Written as DNA, the CDR3 is TGTGCCAGCAAAGAGGGGTATAATTCACCCCTCCACTTT.